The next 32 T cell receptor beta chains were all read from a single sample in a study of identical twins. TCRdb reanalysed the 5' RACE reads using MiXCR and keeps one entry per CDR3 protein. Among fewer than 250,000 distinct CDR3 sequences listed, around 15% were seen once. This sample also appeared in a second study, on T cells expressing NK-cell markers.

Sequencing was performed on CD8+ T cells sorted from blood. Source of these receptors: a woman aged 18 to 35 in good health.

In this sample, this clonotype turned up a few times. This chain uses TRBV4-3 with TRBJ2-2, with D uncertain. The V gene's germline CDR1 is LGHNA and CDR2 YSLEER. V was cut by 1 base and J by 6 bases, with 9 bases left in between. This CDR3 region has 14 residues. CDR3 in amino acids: CASSQGLRPGELFF. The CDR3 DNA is TGCGCCAGCAGCCAAGGGCTGCGACCCGGGGAGCTGTTTTTT.

CDR3 nucleotides: TGTGCCATCAGTGGGCAGGGGCTAGCGGGAGGTACGGAGACCCAGTACTTC. Translation gives CAISGQGLAGGTETQYF. V gene TRBV10-3 combines with J gene TRBJ2-5; 11 bases are shared with TRBD2. This CDR3 spans 17 amino acids. Germline CDR1 ENHRY, CDR2 SYGVKD. Germline trimming cut 4 bases from V and 5 bases from J; bases unmatched to any gene: 12.

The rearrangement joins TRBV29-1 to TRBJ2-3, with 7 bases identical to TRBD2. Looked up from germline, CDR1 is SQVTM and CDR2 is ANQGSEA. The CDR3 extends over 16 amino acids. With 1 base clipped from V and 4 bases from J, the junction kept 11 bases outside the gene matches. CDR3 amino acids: CSVEAQWGGRADTQYF. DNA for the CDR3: TGCAGCGTTGAAGCCCAGTGGGGGGGTAGGGCAGATACGCAGTATTTT.

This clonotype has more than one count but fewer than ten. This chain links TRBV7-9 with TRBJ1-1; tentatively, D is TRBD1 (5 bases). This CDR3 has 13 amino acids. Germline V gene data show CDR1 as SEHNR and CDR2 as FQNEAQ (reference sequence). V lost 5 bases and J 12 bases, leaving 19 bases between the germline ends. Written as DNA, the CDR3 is TGTGCCAGCAGCCCCAAAGGCAGGGCCCAAACTTTCTTT. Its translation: CASSPKGRAQTFF.

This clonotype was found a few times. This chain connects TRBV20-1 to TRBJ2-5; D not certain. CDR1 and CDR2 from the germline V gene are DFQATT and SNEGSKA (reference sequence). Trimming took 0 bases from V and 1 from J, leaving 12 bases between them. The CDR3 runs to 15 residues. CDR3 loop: CSARDARLGQETQYF. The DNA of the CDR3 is TGCAGTGCTAGAGATGCGAGGTTGGGCCAAGAGACCCAGTACTTC.

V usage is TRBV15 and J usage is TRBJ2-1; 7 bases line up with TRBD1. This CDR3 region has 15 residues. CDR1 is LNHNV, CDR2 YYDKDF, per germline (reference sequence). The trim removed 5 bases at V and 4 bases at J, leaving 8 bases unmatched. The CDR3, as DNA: TGTGCCACCAGCTTTAACAGGGGCCAATACAATGAGCAGTTCTTC. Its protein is CATSFNRGQYNEQFF.

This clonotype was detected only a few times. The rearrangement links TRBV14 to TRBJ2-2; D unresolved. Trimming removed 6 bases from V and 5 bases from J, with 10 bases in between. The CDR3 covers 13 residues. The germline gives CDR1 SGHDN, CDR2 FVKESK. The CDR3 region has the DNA TGTGCCAGCAGTCAGTATAGAACCGGGGAGCTGTTTTTT. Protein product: CASSQYRTGELFF. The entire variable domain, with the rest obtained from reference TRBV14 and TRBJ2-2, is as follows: EAGVTQFPSHSVIEKGQTVTLRCDPISGHDNLYWYRRVMGKEIKFLLHFVKESKQDESGMPNNRFLAERTGGTYSTLKVQPAELEDSGVYFCASSQYRTGELFFGEGSRLTVL.

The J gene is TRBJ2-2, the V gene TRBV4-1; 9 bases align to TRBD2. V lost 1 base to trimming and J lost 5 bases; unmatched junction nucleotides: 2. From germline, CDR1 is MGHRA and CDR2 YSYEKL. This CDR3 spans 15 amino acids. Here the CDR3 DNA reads TGCGCCAGCAGCCAAGTTCTAGCGGGGACCGGGGAGCTGTTTTTT. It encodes CASSQVLAGTGELFF.

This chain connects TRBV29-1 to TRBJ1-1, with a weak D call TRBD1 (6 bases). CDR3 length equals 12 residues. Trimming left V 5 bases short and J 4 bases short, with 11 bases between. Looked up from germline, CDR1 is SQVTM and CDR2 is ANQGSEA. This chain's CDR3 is CSVSSGATEAFF. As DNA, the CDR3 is TGCAGCGTTTCCTCAGGGGCCACTGAAGCTTTCTTT.

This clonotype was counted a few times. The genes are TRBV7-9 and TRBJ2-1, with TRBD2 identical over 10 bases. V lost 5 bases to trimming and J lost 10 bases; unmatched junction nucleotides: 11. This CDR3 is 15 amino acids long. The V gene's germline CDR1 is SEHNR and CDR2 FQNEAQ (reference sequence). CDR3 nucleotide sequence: TGTGCCAGCAGCGCAGAATTAGCGGGAGGTGAAGAGCAGTTCTTC. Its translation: CASSAELAGGEEQFF.

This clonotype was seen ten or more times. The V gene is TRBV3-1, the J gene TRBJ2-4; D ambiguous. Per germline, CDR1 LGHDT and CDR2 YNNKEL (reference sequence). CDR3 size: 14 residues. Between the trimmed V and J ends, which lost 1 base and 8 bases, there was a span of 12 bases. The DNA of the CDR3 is TGTGCCAGCAGCCAAGCATACGGAGCAGACATTCAGTACTTC. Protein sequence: CASSQAYGADIQYF.

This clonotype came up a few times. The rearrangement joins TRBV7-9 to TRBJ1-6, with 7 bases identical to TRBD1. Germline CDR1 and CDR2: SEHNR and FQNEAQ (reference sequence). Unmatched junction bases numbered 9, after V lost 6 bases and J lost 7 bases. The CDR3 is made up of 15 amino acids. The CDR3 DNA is TGTGCCAGCAGTTCTACCAGACAGGGCAATTCACCCCTCCACTTT. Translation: CASSSTRQGNSPLHF.

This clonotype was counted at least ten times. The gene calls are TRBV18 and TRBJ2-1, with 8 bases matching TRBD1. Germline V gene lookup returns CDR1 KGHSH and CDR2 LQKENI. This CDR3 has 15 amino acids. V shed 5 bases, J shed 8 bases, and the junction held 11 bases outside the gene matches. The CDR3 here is CASSYPGTGFHEQFF. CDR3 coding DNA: TGTGCCAGCTCATACCCCGGGACAGGCTTCCATGAGCAGTTCTTC.

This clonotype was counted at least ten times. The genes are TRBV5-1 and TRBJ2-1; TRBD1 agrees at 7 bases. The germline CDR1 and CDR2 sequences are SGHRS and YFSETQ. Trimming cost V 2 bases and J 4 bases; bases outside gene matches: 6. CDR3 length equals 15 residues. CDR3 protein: CASSFRDSDYNEQFF. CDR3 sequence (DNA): TGCGCCAGCAGCTTTAGGGACAGTGATTACAATGAGCAGTTCTTC.

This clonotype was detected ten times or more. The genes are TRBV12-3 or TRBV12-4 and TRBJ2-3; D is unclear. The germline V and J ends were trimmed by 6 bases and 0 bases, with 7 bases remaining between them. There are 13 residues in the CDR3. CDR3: CASSYSSTDTQYF. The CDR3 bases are TGTGCCAGCAGCTACTCTAGCACAGATACGCAGTATTTT.

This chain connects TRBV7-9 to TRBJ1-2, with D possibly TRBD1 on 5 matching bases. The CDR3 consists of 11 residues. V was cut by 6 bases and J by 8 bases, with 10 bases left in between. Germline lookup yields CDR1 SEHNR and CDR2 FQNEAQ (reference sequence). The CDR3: CASRAGGGYTF. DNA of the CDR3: TGTGCCAGCAGGGCCGGGGGAGGCTACACCTTC.

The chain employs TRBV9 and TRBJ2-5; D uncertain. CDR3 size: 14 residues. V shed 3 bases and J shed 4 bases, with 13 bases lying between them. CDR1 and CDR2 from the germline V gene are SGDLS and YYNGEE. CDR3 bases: TGTGCCAGCAGCGCCCGTTTGGTGGGAGAGACCCAGTACTTC. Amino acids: CASSARLVGETQYF. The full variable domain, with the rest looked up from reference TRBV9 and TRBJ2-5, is DSGVTQTPKHLITATGQRVTLRCSPRSGDLSVYWYQQSLDQGLQFLIQYYNGEERAKGNILERFSAQQFPDLHSELNLSSLELGDSALYFCASSARLVGETQYFGPGTRLLVL.

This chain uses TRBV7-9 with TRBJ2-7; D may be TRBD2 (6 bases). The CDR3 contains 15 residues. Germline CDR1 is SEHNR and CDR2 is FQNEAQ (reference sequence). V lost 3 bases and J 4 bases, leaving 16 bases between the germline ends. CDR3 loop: CASSLGTAGGYEQYF. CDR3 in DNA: TGTGCCAGCAGCTTGGGGACGGCCGGGGGATACGAGCAGTACTTC.

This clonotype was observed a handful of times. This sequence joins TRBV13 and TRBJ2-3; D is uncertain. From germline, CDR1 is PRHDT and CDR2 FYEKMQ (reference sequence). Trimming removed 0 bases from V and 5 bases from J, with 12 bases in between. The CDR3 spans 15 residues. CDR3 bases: TGTGCCAGCAGCTTAGGTCTTCCCGCCCGAGATACGCAGTATTTT. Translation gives CASSLGLPARDTQYF.

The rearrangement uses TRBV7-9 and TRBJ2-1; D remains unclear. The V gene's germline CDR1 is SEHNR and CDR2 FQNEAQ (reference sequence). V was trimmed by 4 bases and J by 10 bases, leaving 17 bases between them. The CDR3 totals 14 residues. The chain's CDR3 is CASSSPQQSGEQFF. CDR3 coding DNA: TGTGCCAGCAGCTCCCCGCAGCAATCGGGCGAGCAGTTCTTC.

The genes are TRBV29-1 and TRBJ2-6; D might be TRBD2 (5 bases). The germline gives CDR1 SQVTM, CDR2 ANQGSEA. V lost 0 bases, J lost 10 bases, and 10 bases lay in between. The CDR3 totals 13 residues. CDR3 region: CSVEDPRENVLTF. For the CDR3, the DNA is TGCAGCGTTGAAGATCCGAGGGAGAACGTCCTGACTTTC.

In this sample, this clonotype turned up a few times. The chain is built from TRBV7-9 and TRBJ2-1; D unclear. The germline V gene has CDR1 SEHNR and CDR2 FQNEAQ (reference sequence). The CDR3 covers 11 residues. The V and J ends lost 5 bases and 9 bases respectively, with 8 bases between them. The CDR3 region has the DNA TGTGCCAGCAGCCCCACGGCTGAGCAGTTCTTC. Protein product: CASSPTAEQFF.

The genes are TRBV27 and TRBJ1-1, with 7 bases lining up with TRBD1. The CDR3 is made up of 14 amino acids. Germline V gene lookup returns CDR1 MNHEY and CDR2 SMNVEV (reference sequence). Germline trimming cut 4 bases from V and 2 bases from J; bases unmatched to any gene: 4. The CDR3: CASSYGTANTEAFF. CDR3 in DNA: TGTGCCAGCAGTTACGGGACAGCAAACACTGAAGCTTTCTTT.

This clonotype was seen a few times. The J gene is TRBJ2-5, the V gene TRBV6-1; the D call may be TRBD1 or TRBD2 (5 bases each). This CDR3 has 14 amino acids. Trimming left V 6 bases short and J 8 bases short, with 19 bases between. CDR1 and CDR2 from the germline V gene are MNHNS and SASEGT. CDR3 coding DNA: TGTGCCAGCAGCCCCCCGGGATTGGGACGAACCCAGTACTTC. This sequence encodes CASSPPGLGRTQYF.

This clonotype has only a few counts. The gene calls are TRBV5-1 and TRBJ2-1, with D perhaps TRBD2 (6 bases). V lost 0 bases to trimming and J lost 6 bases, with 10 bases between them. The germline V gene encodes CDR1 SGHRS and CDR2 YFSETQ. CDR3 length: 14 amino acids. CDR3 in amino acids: CASSLGEVLNEQFF. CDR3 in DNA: TGCGCCAGCAGCTTGGGGGAGGTCCTCAATGAGCAGTTCTTC.

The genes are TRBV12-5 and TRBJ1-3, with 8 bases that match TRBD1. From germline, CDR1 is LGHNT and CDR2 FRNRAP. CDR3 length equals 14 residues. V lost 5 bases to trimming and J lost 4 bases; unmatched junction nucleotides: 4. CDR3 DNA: TGTGCTAGTGGTCGGCGGACAGGGGGAAACACCATATATTTT. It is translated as CASGRRTGGNTIYF. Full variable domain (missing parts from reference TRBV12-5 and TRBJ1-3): DARVTQTPRHKVTEMGQEVTMRCQPILGHNTVFWYRQTMMQGLELLAYFRNRAPLDDSGMPKDRFSAEMPDATLATLKIQPSEPRDSAVYFCASGRRTGGNTIYFGEGSWLTVV.

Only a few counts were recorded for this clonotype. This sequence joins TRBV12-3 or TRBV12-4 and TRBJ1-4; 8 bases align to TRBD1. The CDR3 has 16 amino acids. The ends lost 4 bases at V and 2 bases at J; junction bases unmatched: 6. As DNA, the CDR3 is TGTGCCAGCAGTTCGTCAGGGGGCGGCACTAATGAAAAACTGTTTTTT. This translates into CASSSSGGGTNEKLFF.

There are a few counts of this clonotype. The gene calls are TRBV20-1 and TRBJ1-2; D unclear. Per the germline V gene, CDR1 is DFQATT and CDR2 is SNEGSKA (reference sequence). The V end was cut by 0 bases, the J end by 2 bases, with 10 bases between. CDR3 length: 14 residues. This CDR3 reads CSARDGRFNYGYTF. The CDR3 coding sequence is TGCAGTGCTAGAGACGGGAGGTTCAACTATGGCTACACCTTC.

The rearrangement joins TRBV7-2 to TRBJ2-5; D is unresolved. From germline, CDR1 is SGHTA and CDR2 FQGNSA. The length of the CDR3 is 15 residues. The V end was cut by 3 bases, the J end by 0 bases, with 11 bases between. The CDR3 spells CASSFRNWYQETQYF. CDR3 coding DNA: TGTGCCAGCAGCTTCAGGAATTGGTACCAAGAGACCCAGTACTTC. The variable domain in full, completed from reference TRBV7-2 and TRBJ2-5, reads GAGVSQSPSNKVTEKGKDVELRCDPISGHTALYWYRQSLGQGLEFLIYFQGNSAPDKSGLPSDRFSAERTGGSVSTLTIQRTQQEDSAVYLCASSFRNWYQETQYFGPGTRLLVL.

The CDR3 protein is CASSVARGYEQFF. The CDR3 bases are TGTGCCAGCAGCGTTGCCAGGGGCTATGAGCAGTTCTTC. The V and J genes are TRBV9 and TRBJ2-1, with D perhaps matching TRBD1 (6 bases). Trimming stripped 2 bases from V and 8 bases from J, with 11 bases between. Germline V gene lookup returns CDR1 SGDLS and CDR2 YYNGEE. This CDR3 has 13 residues.

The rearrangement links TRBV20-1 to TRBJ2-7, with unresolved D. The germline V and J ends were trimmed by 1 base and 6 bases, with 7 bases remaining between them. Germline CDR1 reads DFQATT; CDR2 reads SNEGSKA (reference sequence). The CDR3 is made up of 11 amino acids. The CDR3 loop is CSARVGVEQYF. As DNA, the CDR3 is TGCAGTGCTAGAGTCGGAGTCGAGCAGTACTTC.

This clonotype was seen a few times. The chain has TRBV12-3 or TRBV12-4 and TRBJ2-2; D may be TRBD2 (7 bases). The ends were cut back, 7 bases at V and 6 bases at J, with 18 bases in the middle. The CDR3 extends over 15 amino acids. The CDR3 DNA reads TGTGCCAGCATTACCGGGGGGCCCGTAGCCGGGGAGCTGTTTTTT. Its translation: CASITGGPVAGELFF.